These 27 T cell receptor beta chains share one sample of origin, sequenced in a study of T cells after yellow fever vaccination. TCRdb redid the calling of the 5' RACE reads with MiXCR, one entry per CDR3 protein. The data contain hundreds of thousands of distinct CDR3 sequences, 18% of them singletons. The source was PBMCs, collected before the yellow fever booster vaccination. The source is a man aged 18 to 30 who received the YFV17D yellow fever vaccine.

This clonotype turned up a few times. The rearrangement links TRBV6-1 to TRBJ2-3; possible D gene TRBD1, 5 bases. The CDR3 has 14 residues. The V and J ends lost 2 bases and 4 bases respectively, with 10 bases between them. The germline CDR1 and CDR2 sequences are MNHNS and SASEGT. The CDR3 loop is CASSELGPSDTQYF. The CDR3 DNA reads TGTGCCAGCAGTGAATTGGGGCCTTCAGATACGCAGTATTTT.

This clonotype occurred a few times. The chain recombines TRBV15 with TRBJ1-6; 7 bases line up with TRBD1. J lost 0 bases, V lost 5 bases, and 4 bases had no gene match. Germline values: CDR1 LNHNV, CDR2 YYDKDF (reference sequence). This CDR3 region has 16 residues. The CDR3 region is CATSSRDSSYNSPLHF. The DNA for the CDR3 is TGTGCCACCAGCTCCCGGGACAGCTCCTATAATTCACCCCTCCACTTT.

In its sample, this clonotype was seen many times. This rearrangement joins TRBV20-1 to TRBJ1-2; unclear D gene. The V gene lost 0 bases and the J gene lost 0 bases, with 5 bases spanning the gap. The CDR3 sequence is 13 residues long. Germline CDR1 reads DFQATT; CDR2 reads SNEGSKA (reference sequence). The CDR3: CSARDGTNYGYTF. The DNA of the CDR3 is TGCAGTGCTAGAGATGGGACTAACTATGGCTACACCTTC.

This clonotype was counted a few times. The chain links TRBV28 to TRBJ2-2; no definite D call. The CDR3 covers 13 residues. From germline, CDR1 is MDHEN and CDR2 SYDVKM. Trimming pared 8 bases from V and 4 bases from J, leaving 11 bases between. This CDR3 reads CASRYPSTGELFF. The CDR3 DNA reads TGTGCCAGCCGGTATCCCTCCACCGGGGAGCTGTTTTTT. Full variable domain (rest looked up from reference TRBV28 and TRBJ2-2): DVKVTQSSRYLVKRTGEKVFLECVQDMDHENMFWYRQDPGLGLRLIYFSYDVKMKEKGDIPEGYSVSREKKERFSLILESASTNQTSMYLCASRYPSTGELFFGEGSRLTVL.

In this sample, this clonotype turned up many times. The rearrangement uses TRBV6-4 and TRBJ2-1; 14 bases align to TRBD2. The CDR3 extends over 16 amino acids. Germline assignment: CDR1 MRHNA and CDR2 SNTAGT. V lost 2 bases to trimming and J lost 6 bases; unmatched junction nucleotides: 3. CDR3 in DNA: TGTGCCAGCAGTGACGGGACTAGCGGGGGTCCCAATGAGCAGTTCTTC. Translating it yields CASSDGTSGGPNEQFF.

CDR3 region: CSARDGPRAGYTF. Here the CDR3 DNA reads TGCAGTGCTAGAGATGGCCCACGGGCCGGCTACACCTTC. This rearrangement joins TRBV20-1 to TRBJ1-2; unclear D gene. Germline V gene sequence: CDR1 DFQATT, CDR2 SNEGSKA (reference sequence). V lost 0 bases and J lost 8, with 13 bases in between. There are 13 residues in the CDR3.

The chain recombines TRBV18 with TRBJ2-7, with D perhaps TRBD1 (5 bases). Trimming removed 6 bases at V and 4 bases at J, with 19 bases between. Germline V lookup: CDR1 KGHSH, CDR2 LQKENI. The CDR3 is made up of 15 amino acids. Written as DNA, the CDR3 is TGTGCCAGCTCCCGATCGGCAGGGAACAGTTACGAGCAGTACTTC. Its translation: CASSRSAGNSYEQYF.

In this sample, this clonotype turned up a few times. J is TRBJ2-5 and V is TRBV27, with 13 bases lining up with TRBD2. Germline V gene lookup returns CDR1 MNHEY and CDR2 SMNVEV (reference sequence). J gave up 2 bases and V 3 bases, and 6 bases lay outside the gene matches. CDR3 length: 17 amino acids. Here the CDR3 DNA reads TGTGCCAGCAGTTTCACTAGCGGGGGGGCCGAGCAAGAGACCCAGTACTTC. Encoded protein: CASSFTSGGAEQETQYF.

V usage is TRBV11-2 and J usage is TRBJ1-1, with 8 nucleotides matching TRBD1. V shed 6 bases, J shed 7 bases, and the junction held 13 bases outside the gene matches. Germline lookup yields CDR1 SGHAT and CDR2 FQNNGV. The CDR3 is made up of 15 amino acids. The CDR3 nucleotides read TGTGCCAGCAGTTCCCCCAGGGGGCATAGCGTTGAAGCTTTCTTT. Its translation is CASSSPRGHSVEAFF. Combining the CDR3 with reference TRBV11-2 and TRBJ1-1 gives the whole variable domain EAGVAQSPRYKIIEKRQSVAFWCNPISGHATLYWYQQILGQGPKLLIQFQNNGVVDDSQLPKDRFSAERLKGVDSTLKIQPAKLEDSAVYLCASSSPRGHSVEAFFGQGTRLTVV.

The rearrangement joins TRBV10-3 to TRBJ2-3; 7 bases agree with TRBD1. Germline CDR1 and CDR2: ENHRY and SYGVKD. This CDR3 has 14 residues. After removal of 4 bases from V and 1 base from J, the junction contained 2 bases not matched to a gene. CDR3 amino acids: CAISVGTGTDTQYF. As DNA, the CDR3 is TGTGCCATCAGTGTTGGGACAGGCACAGATACGCAGTATTTT.

This clonotype has a handful of counts. The rearrangement links TRBV10-3 to TRBJ1-3; D gene uncertain. CDR1 is ENHRY and CDR2 is SYGVKD in the germline V gene. The CDR3 is 12 amino acids. V was cut by 3 bases and J by 1 base, with 1 base left in between. The CDR3 DNA follows: TGTGCCATCAGTGATTCTGGAAACACCATATATTTT. This sequence encodes CAISDSGNTIYF.

This clonotype turned up a few times. The genes are TRBV29-1 and TRBJ1-1; no clear D gene. The CDR3 is made up of 13 amino acids. Germline loops: CDR1 SQVTM, CDR2 ANQGSEA. Trimming removed 4 bases from V and 1 base from J, with 10 bases in between. CDR3 sequence (DNA): TGCAGCGTTGCCGGGCCAGAGAACACTGAAGCTTTCTTT. Protein product: CSVAGPENTEAFF.

This clonotype was observed a handful of times. This chain links TRBV27 with TRBJ2-2, with 7 bases identical to TRBD2. Losses at the gene ends were 6 bases for V and 6 bases for J; bases not matched to a gene: 10. Germline lookup yields CDR1 MNHEY and CDR2 SMNVEV (reference sequence). This CDR3 spans 15 amino acids. CDR3 sequence: CASSLPGGSPGELFF. The DNA of the CDR3 is TGTGCCAGCAGCCTCCCCGGGGGGTCACCCGGGGAGCTGTTTTTT.

This chain joins TRBV20-1 and TRBJ2-6; D is undetermined. The CDR3 consists of 14 residues. Germline loops: CDR1 DFQATT, CDR2 SNEGSKA (reference sequence). The V end lost 3 bases, the J end lost 0 bases, and 6 bases lay between the germline ends. For the CDR3, the DNA is TGCAGTGCTAGCGACGACTCTGGGGCCAACGTCCTGACTTTC. It specifies CSASDDSGANVLTF.

The gene calls are TRBV5-1 and TRBJ2-2; TRBD1 agrees at 7 bases. Trimming removed 0 bases from V and 6 bases from J; junction bases left unmatched: 14. Germline assignment: CDR1 SGHRS and CDR2 YFSETQ. The CDR3 is 18 residues long. The CDR3 bases are TGCGCCAGCAGCTTGGTACTAGGGGGCGCATGGCTGGCCGGGGAGCTGTTTTTT. It yields the protein CASSLVLGGAWLAGELFF. Combining the CDR3 with reference TRBV5-1 and TRBJ2-2 gives the whole variable domain KAGVTQTPRYLIKTRGQQVTLSCSPISGHRSVSWYQQTPGQGLQFLFEYFSETQRNKGNFPGRFSGRQFSNSRSEMNVSTLELGDSALYLCASSLVLGGAWLAGELFFGEGSRLTVL.

This clonotype was recorded many times. The chain is built from TRBV21-1 and TRBJ1-2; the table's D call, TRBD1, has no DNA check behind it. TRBV21-1 is annotated as a pseudogene. There are 15 residues in the CDR3. CDR3 loop: CASSNSDRHHYGYTF. The CDR3 DNA reads as TGTGCCAGCAGCAATTCGGACAGGCATCACTATGGCTACACCTTC.

This clonotype turned up a few times. The chain combines TRBV6-6 with TRBJ1-3; D uncertain. Germline values: CDR1 MNHNY, CDR2 SVGAGI (reference sequence). The CDR3 is 17 amino acids. The germline V and J ends were trimmed by 5 bases and 0 bases, with 17 bases remaining between them. CDR3 loop: CASSLRMDGISGNTIYF. CDR3 sequence (DNA): TGTGCCAGCAGTCTTAGAATGGACGGAATCTCTGGAAACACCATATATTTT.

A few counts support this clonotype. The rearrangement links TRBV18 to TRBJ2-5; 7 nucleotides agree with TRBD2. Germline values: CDR1 KGHSH, CDR2 LQKENI. The CDR3 runs to 15 residues. Trimming cost V 6 bases and J 4 bases; bases outside gene matches: 11. In DNA, the CDR3 is TGTGCCAGCTCCCGCACGTTAGCGGGCGGAGAGACCCAGTACTTC. Its translation is CASSRTLAGGETQYF.

This chain links TRBV15 with TRBJ2-3; D is possibly TRBD2 (6 bases). The CDR3 runs to 16 residues. Between the trimmed V and J ends, which lost 6 bases and 2 bases, there was a span of 18 bases. Germline V CDR1 and CDR2: LNHNV, YYDKDF (reference sequence). The CDR3 spells CATREGRWLSTDTQYF. The CDR3, as DNA: TGTGCCACCAGGGAGGGGAGATGGCTCTCCACAGATACGCAGTATTTT.

The chain combines TRBV5-6 with TRBJ1-2, with D unclear. The CDR3 consists of 14 residues. Trimming removed 2 bases at V and 12 bases at J, with 20 bases between. CDR1 is SGHDT and CDR2 is YYEEEE in the germline V gene. The CDR3: CASSFYQTSSPHTF. Written as DNA, the CDR3 is TGTGCCAGCAGCTTTTATCAAACTTCATCCCCCCACACCTTC.

This clonotype occurred a few times. The gene calls are TRBV11-2 and TRBJ1-2; D is perhaps TRBD1 (6 bases). The germline V and J ends were trimmed by 5 bases and 4 bases, with 14 bases remaining between them. The CDR3 consists of 14 residues. Germline V gene lookup returns CDR1 SGHAT and CDR2 FQNNGV. The DNA for the CDR3 is TGTGCCAGCAGCACGTCAGGGGCGAGCTATGGCTACACCTTC. Residues: CASSTSGASYGYTF. Full variable domain (rest looked up from reference TRBV11-2 and TRBJ1-2): EAGVAQSPRYKIIEKRQSVAFWCNPISGHATLYWYQQILGQGPKLLIQFQNNGVVDDSQLPKDRFSAERLKGVDSTLKIQPAKLEDSAVYLCASSTSGASYGYTFGSGTRLTVV.

The CDR3 nucleotides are TGCGCCAGCAGCTTGGGACAGGGGCCTATGGGGGGCTACACCTTC. It yields the protein CASSLGQGPMGGYTF. The chain uses TRBV5-1 and TRBJ1-2, with 8 bases lining up with TRBD1. The CDR3 is 15 residues long. Germline V gene lookup returns CDR1 SGHRS and CDR2 YFSETQ. J gave up 8 bases and V 0 bases, and 9 bases lay outside the gene matches. The full variable domain, its missing parts supplied by reference TRBV5-1 and TRBJ1-2, is KAGVTQTPRYLIKTRGQQVTLSCSPISGHRSVSWYQQTPGQGLQFLFEYFSETQRNKGNFPGRFSGRQFSNSRSEMNVSTLELGDSALYLCASSLGQGPMGGYTFGSGTRLTVV.

This chain joins TRBV5-1 and TRBJ2-7; the D gene is possibly TRBD2 (6 bases). The V end was cut by 4 bases, the J end by 2 bases, with 16 bases between. The CDR3 consists of 15 residues. In germline, CDR1 is SGHRS, CDR2 YFSETQ. The CDR3 bases are TGCGCCAGCAGCCCCGGAGGGTCAGGGACCTACGAGCAGTACTTC. It translates to CASSPGGSGTYEQYF.

The gene calls are TRBV5-1 and TRBJ1-3; D is uncertain. The CDR3 contains 16 residues. CDR1 and CDR2 from the germline V gene are SGHRS and YFSETQ. V lost 4 bases and J 0 bases, leaving 14 bases between the germline ends. The CDR3 here is CASSPLTVTSGNTIYF. The CDR3 DNA follows: TGCGCCAGCAGCCCCCTGACGGTTACCTCTGGAAACACCATATATTTT.

This clonotype came up a few times. The gene calls are TRBV7-9 and TRBJ2-7, with TRBD2 matching 11 bases. CDR1 and CDR2 (germline): SEHNR, FQNEAQ (reference sequence). Losses at the gene ends were 5 bases for V and 6 bases for J; bases not matched to a gene: 9. This CDR3 spans 15 amino acids. The DNA of the CDR3 is TGTGCCAGCAGCCTACCCGGGACTAGCGGTGGCGAGCAGTACTTC. Translated: CASSLPGTSGGEQYF.

The chain has TRBV6-2 or TRBV6-3 and TRBJ2-1; the match to TRBD2 covers 9 bases. CDR1 MNHEY and CDR2 SVGEGT come from the germline V gene. J was trimmed by 0 bases and V by 6 bases; bases with no gene match: 6. The CDR3 runs to 16 residues. CDR3: CASRGVAGASYNEQFF. As DNA, the CDR3 is TGTGCCAGCAGGGGGGTAGCGGGGGCCTCCTACAATGAGCAGTTCTTC.

The chain recombines TRBV12-3 or TRBV12-4 with TRBJ1-2; possibly TRBD1 for D (5 bases). V was pared by 4 bases and J by 8 bases, with 17 bases between. The length of the CDR3 is 14 residues. CDR3 residues: CASSSPGLRGGYTF. DNA for the CDR3: TGTGCCAGCAGTTCTCCGGGACTACGGGGAGGCTACACCTTC.